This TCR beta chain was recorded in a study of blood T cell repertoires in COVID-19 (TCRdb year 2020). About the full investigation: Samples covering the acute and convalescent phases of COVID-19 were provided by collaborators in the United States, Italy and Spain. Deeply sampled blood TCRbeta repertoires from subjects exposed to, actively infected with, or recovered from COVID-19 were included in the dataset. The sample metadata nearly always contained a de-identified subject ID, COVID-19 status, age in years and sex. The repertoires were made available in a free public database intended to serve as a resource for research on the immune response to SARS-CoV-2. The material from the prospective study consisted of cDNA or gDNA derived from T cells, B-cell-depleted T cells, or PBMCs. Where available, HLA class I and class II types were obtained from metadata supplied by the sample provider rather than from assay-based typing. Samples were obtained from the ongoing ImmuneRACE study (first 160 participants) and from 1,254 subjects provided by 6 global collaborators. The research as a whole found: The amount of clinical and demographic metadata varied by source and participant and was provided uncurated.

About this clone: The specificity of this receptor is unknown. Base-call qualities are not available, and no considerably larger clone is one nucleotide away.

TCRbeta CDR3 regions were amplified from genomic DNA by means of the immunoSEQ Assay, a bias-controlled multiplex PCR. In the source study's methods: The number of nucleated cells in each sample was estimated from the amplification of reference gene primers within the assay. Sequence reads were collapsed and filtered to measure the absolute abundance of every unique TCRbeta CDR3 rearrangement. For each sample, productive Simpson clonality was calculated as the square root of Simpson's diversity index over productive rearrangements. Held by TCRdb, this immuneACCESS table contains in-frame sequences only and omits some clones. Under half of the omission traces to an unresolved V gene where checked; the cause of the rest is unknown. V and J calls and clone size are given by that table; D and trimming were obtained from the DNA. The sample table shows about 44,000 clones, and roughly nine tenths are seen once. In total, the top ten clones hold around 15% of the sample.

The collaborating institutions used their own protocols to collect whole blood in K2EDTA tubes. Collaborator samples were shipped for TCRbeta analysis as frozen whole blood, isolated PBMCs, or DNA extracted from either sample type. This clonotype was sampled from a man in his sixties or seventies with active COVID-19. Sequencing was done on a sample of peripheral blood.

CDR3 sequence: CASSTPDRTFNQPQHF. The DNA reads TGTGCCAGTAGTACCCCGGACAGGACATTCAATCAGCCCCAGCATTTT. This chain joins TRBV19 to TRBJ1-5; 7 bases in between match TRBD1. The germline V gene (reference sequence) yields LNHDA for CDR1 and SQIVND for CDR2. Trimming leaves V shorter by 4 bases and J shorter by 3 bases, with the junction holding 9 bases beyond the gene matches. Its CDR3 holds 16 amino acids, cysteine through phenylalanine. Left in the record is the CDR3 DNA by itself, 48 bases read in frame from the first base.